The 25 T cell receptor beta chains in this list originate from one sample, sequenced in a study of CD8 T cells in ankylosing spondylitis. Overall study findings and caveats: One TCR beta motif, made up of roughly eight highly homologous variants, appeared characteristic of ankylosing spondylitis blood.

One entry per CDR3 protein, called by TCRdb with MiXCR from the 5' RACE reads. Of hundreds of thousands of distinct CDR3 sequences detected, 12% appear once; the ten largest clones hold approximately 0.5%. For these TCRs, the target antigens are not known. Sequencing input: blood, either unsorted or a sorted T cell fraction (not recorded which). These receptors all stem from a male donor with ankylosing spondylitis.

This clonotype was seen a few times. The V call is TRBV5-1, the J call TRBJ2-2; possible D gene TRBD2, 6 bases. The CDR3 length is 15 residues. The germline V gene encodes CDR1 SGHRS and CDR2 YFSETQ. Between the trimmed V and J ends, which lost 0 bases and 4 bases, there was a span of 10 bases. For the CDR3, the DNA is TGCGCCAGCAGCTTGGTCCTAGCGTTCACCGGGGAGCTGTTTTTT. It is translated as CASSLVLAFTGELFF.

This rearrangement joins TRBV5-4 to TRBJ2-7; D may match TRBD1 or TRBD2 (5 bases each). The germline CDR1 and CDR2 sequences are SGHNT and YYREEE (reference sequence). V lost 0 bases to trimming and J lost 0 bases, with 16 bases between them. The CDR3 consists of 17 residues. CDR3 sequence (DNA): TGTGCCAGCAGCTTGGCCGGGGCTAGCCGGAACTCCTACGAGCAGTACTTC. It translates to CASSLAGASRNSYEQYF.

To note about this clonotype: A much larger clone sits a single nucleotide away, making a read error possible. This chain joins TRBV29-1 and TRBJ2-7; no firm D call. Germline V CDR1 and CDR2: SQVTM, ANQGSEA. The CDR3 is made up of 11 amino acids. The CDR3 loop is CSVWLEYERYF. The DNA of the CDR3 is TGCAGCGTGTGGCTAGAATACGAGCGGTACTTC.

The rearrangement joins TRBV29-1 to TRBJ2-7; D not resolved. The CDR3 is made up of 13 amino acids. V gave up 0 bases and J gave up 0 bases, with 6 bases separating them. Germline lookup yields CDR1 SQVTM and CDR2 ANQGSEA. Here the CDR3 reads CSVEDSTSYEQYF. The CDR3 DNA reads as TGCAGCGTTGAAGATTCAACCTCCTACGAGCAGTACTTC.

This clonotype has more than one count but fewer than ten. V usage is TRBV5-1 and J usage is TRBJ1-2; D might be TRBD1 (6 bases). Germline lookup yields CDR1 SGHRS and CDR2 YFSETQ. Trimming pared 2 bases from V and 7 bases from J, leaving 12 bases between. The CDR3 runs to 13 residues. The CDR3 spells CASSLRGESGYTF. CDR3 DNA sequence: TGCGCCAGCAGCTTAAGGGGGGAGAGTGGCTACACCTTC.

This clonotype was found a few times. The chain employs TRBV7-2 and TRBJ2-7; no clear D. V was clipped by 3 bases and J by 0 bases, with 18 bases between them. Germline values: CDR1 SGHTA, CDR2 FQGNSA. This CDR3 contains 17 residues. This CDR3 reads CASSFPTKGSYSYEQYF. CDR3 nucleotide sequence: TGTGCCAGCAGCTTCCCCACTAAAGGTTCGTACTCCTACGAGCAGTACTTC. Full variable domain (rest looked up from reference TRBV7-2 and TRBJ2-7): GAGVSQSPSNKVTEKGKDVELRCDPISGHTALYWYRQSLGQGLEFLIYFQGNSAPDKSGLPSDRFSAERTGGSVSTLTIQRTQQEDSAVYLCASSFPTKGSYSYEQYFGPGTRLTVT.

V gene TRBV4-2 combines with J gene TRBJ1-4; weak D call: TRBD1 (6 bases). V lost 6 bases, J lost 8 bases, and 19 bases lay in between. The germline gives CDR1 LGHNA, CDR2 YNFKEQ. The CDR3 spans 15 residues. Written as DNA, the CDR3 is TGTGCCAGCAGGTCTTCCGGGACACACGGGGAAAAACTGTTTTTT. Translating gives CASRSSGTHGEKLFF.

This clonotype has just a few counts. The CDR3, as DNA: TGCGCCAGCAGCCAAGGGACTAGCGGGTTTGTAAGCGATACGCAGTATTTT. This sequence encodes CASSQGTSGFVSDTQYF. V gene TRBV4-3 combines with J gene TRBJ2-3, with 11 positions matching TRBD2. Germline CDR1 reads LGHNA; CDR2 reads YSLEER. After removal of 1 base from V and 6 bases from J, the junction contained 9 bases not matched to a gene. The CDR3 totals 17 residues.

This clonotype was seen ten or more times. The V gene is TRBV7-2, the J gene TRBJ2-2; TRBD2 aligns across 9 bases. The CDR3 has 17 amino acids. Unmatched junction bases numbered 6, after V lost 3 bases and J lost 1 base. The V gene's germline CDR1 is SGHTA and CDR2 FQGNSA. DNA for the CDR3: TGTGCCAGCAGCTTGCGCCCTAGCGGGAAGAACACCGGGGAGCTGTTTTTT. Its translation is CASSLRPSGKNTGELFF. Full variable domain (missing parts from reference TRBV7-2 and TRBJ2-2): GAGVSQSPSNKVTEKGKDVELRCDPISGHTALYWYRQSLGQGLEFLIYFQGNSAPDKSGLPSDRFSAERTGGSVSTLTIQRTQQEDSAVYLCASSLRPSGKNTGELFFGEGSRLTVL.

The genes are TRBV7-3 and TRBJ1-1, with TRBD1 matching over 7 bases. The ends lost 5 bases at V and 4 bases at J; junction bases unmatched: 7. The CDR3 is 14 amino acids. Germline loops: CDR1 SGHTA, CDR2 FQGTGA. CDR3 protein: CASSATGESTEAFF. CDR3 DNA sequence: TGTGCCAGCAGCGCCACAGGGGAGAGCACTGAAGCTTTCTTT.

This sequence joins TRBV18 and TRBJ2-3, with D perhaps matching TRBD1 (7 bases). Germline V gives CDR1 KGHSH, CDR2 LQKENI. The CDR3 is 16 amino acids. Deletions cut 4 bases from V and 5 bases from J, with 19 bases between. In nucleotides, the CDR3 is TGTGCCAGCTCACGAAGAACCGGGACAGCGGGAGATACGCAGTATTTT. It specifies CASSRRTGTAGDTQYF.

This clonotype was detected many times. The V call is TRBV20-1, the J call TRBJ2-1; a weak D match, TRBD1 (5 bases). Trimming left V 1 base short and J 11 bases short, with 9 bases between. The CDR3 is made up of 11 amino acids. Germline values: CDR1 DFQATT, CDR2 SNEGSKA (reference sequence). CDR3 sequence: CSARGRGQQFF. CDR3 DNA sequence: TGCAGTGCTAGAGGAAGGGGCCAGCAGTTCTTC.

This chain connects TRBV4-3 to TRBJ1-5; no clear D gene. The CDR3 is 15 amino acids. Trimming pared 0 bases from V and 6 bases from J, leaving 12 bases between. Germline CDR1 LGHNA, CDR2 YSLEER. The CDR3 protein is CASSQDGLGSQPQHF. For the CDR3, the DNA is TGCGCCAGCAGCCAAGACGGTTTGGGGAGTCAGCCCCAGCATTTT.

This clonotype came up a few times. The rearrangement uses TRBV10-3 and TRBJ2-2; the D gene is possibly TRBD2 (5 bases). Trimming removed 11 bases from V and 2 bases from J, with 12 bases in between. The CDR3 contains 13 residues. Germline CDR1 ENHRY, CDR2 SYGVKD. CDR3 amino acids: CAFGLENTGELFF. The DNA of the CDR3 is TGTGCCTTCGGACTGGAAAACACCGGGGAGCTGTTTTTT.

The chain combines TRBV20-1 with TRBJ2-7; D possibly uses TRBD1 or TRBD2 (5 bases each). Germline assignment: CDR1 DFQATT and CDR2 SNEGSKA (reference sequence). CDR3 length: 13 amino acids. Trimming pared 4 bases from V and 2 bases from J, leaving 12 bases between. As DNA, the CDR3 is TGCAGTGCTATCCCCGGGGCCGCCTACGAGCAGTACTTC. Amino acid sequence: CSAIPGAAYEQYF.

This clonotype was detected only a few times. This rearrangement joins TRBV12-3 or TRBV12-4 to TRBJ1-5; possibly TRBD1 for D (5 bases). The CDR3 length is 13 residues. The V and J ends lost 7 bases and 7 bases respectively, with 14 bases between them. CDR3 residues: CASTYGARQPQHF. CDR3 bases: TGTGCCAGCACCTATGGGGCACGACAGCCCCAGCATTTT.

The chain recombines TRBV2 with TRBJ2-7; D call uncertain. The CDR3 has 15 residues. Trimming cost V 1 base and J 3 bases, with 13 bases left between them. The V gene's germline CDR1 is SNHLY and CDR2 FYNNEI. The CDR3 is CASSEGTRPLYEQYF. CDR3 coding DNA: TGTGCCAGCAGTGAAGGAACTCGACCCCTCTACGAGCAGTACTTC.

This clonotype was detected a few times. The chain carries TRBV29-1 and TRBJ2-5; TRBD1 is a possible D gene (6 bases). CDR3 size: 13 residues. Trimming took 7 bases from V and 0 from J, leaving 12 bases between them. Germline loops: CDR1 SQVTM, CDR2 ANQGSEA. This CDR3 reads CSAKDRHQETQYF. For the CDR3, the DNA is TGCAGCGCAAAAGACAGGCACCAAGAGACCCAGTACTTC. The whole variable domain, remainder taken from reference TRBV29-1 and TRBJ2-5, is SAVISQKPSRDICQRGTSLTIQCQVDSQVTMMFWYRQQPGQSLTLIATANQGSEATYESGFVIDKFPISRPNLTFSTLTVSNMSPEDSSIYLCSAKDRHQETQYFGPGTRLLVL.

This clonotype showed up just a few times. The chain uses TRBV5-1 and TRBJ2-5; TRBD1 is a possible D gene (6 bases). Germline CDR1 and CDR2: SGHRS and YFSETQ. V was clipped by 2 bases and J by 0 bases, with 8 bases between them. This CDR3 region has 14 residues. The CDR3: CASSLQGHQETQYF. The CDR3 DNA sequence: TGCGCCAGCAGCTTACAGGGCCACCAAGAGACCCAGTACTTC.

The chain employs TRBV7-6 and TRBJ2-7; D call uncertain. The CDR3 totals 15 residues. The germline V and J ends were trimmed by 2 bases and 2 bases, with 13 bases remaining between them. Germline CDR1 reads SGHVS; CDR2 reads FNYEAQ. As DNA, the CDR3 is TGTGCCAGCAGCTTATCTTTTGCAGGAACCTACGAGCAGTACTTC. This gives the protein CASSLSFAGTYEQYF.

This clonotype occurred many times. The V and J genes are TRBV20-1 and TRBJ2-5; maybe TRBD2 (5 bases). Deletions cut 3 bases from V and 2 bases from J, with 7 bases between. Germline V gives CDR1 DFQATT, CDR2 SNEGSKA (reference sequence). The CDR3 is 12 residues long. The DNA of the CDR3 is TGCAGTGCTAGGACTATTCAAGAGACCCAGTACTTC. Translating gives CSARTIQETQYF.

This clonotype was observed many times. V and J are TRBV11-3 and TRBJ1-1, with a possible D match to TRBD1 (5 bases). The V gene's germline CDR1 is SGHNT and CDR2 YENEEA. The CDR3 spans 13 residues. V was trimmed by 1 base and J by 7 bases, leaving 10 bases between them. CDR3 sequence: CASSLVGGSEAFF. CDR3 DNA sequence: TGTGCCAGCAGCTTAGTGGGGGGGAGTGAAGCTTTCTTT.

This rearrangement joins TRBV7-2 to TRBJ2-2, with D possibly matching TRBD1 (5 bases). The CDR3 runs to 15 residues. Per germline, CDR1 SGHTA and CDR2 FQGNSA. V lost 3 bases and J lost 7, with 15 bases in between. CDR3 sequence (DNA): TGTGCCAGCAGCTTCGAGCAGGGTTGGGTCGGGGAGCTGTTTTTT. Protein product: CASSFEQGWVGELFF.

V usage is TRBV20-1 and J usage is TRBJ2-5; the match to TRBD2 covers 8 bases. Germline V gene lookup returns CDR1 DFQATT and CDR2 SNEGSKA (reference sequence). This CDR3 contains 15 residues. The J segment lost 7 bases and the V segment lost 0 bases, leaving 10 bases of the junction unmatched. The CDR3 region is CSARDRGGPAGTQYF. The CDR3 bases are TGCAGTGCTAGAGATCGGGGGGGCCCGGCAGGGACCCAGTACTTC.

At least ten counts were recorded for this clonotype. The chain uses TRBV4-3 and TRBJ1-6; D unclear. The CDR3 consists of 13 residues. Germline V gene lookup returns CDR1 LGHNA and CDR2 YSLEER. Trimming took 1 base from V and 8 from J, leaving 6 bases between them. DNA of the CDR3: TGCGCCAGCAGCCAAGGTCACGATTCACCCCTCCACTTT. It specifies CASSQGHDSPLHF.